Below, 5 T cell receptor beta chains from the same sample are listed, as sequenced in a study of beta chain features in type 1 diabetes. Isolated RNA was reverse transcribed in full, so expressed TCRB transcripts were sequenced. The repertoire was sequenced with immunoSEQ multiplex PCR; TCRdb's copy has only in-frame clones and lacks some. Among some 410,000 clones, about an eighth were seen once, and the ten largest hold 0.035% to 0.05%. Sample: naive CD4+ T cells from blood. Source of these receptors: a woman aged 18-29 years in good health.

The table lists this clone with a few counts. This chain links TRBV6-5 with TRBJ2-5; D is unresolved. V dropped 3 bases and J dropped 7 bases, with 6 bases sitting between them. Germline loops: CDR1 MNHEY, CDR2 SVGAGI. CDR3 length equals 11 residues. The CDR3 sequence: CASSYAGTQYF. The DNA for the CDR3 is TGTGCCAGCAGTTATGCAGGGACCCAGTACTTC.

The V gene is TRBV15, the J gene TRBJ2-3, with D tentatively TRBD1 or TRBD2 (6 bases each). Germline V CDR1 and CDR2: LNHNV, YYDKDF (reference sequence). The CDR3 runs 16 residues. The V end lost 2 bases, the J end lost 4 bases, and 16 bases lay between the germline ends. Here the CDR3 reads CATSRHPGQRADTQYF. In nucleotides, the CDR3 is TGTGCCACCAGCAGACACCCCGGACAGCGGGCAGATACGCAGTATTTT.

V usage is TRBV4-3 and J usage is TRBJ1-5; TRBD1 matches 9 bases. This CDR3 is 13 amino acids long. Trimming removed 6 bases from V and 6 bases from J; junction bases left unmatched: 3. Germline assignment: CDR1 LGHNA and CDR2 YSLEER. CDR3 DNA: TGCGCCAGCAGTGGACAGGGGAGTCAGCCCCAGCATTTT. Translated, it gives CASSGQGSQPQHF.

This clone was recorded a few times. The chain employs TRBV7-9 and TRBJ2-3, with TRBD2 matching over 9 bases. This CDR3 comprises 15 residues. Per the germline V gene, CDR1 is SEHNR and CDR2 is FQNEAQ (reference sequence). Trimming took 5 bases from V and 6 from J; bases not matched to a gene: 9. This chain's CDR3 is CASSQLGTSYDTQYF. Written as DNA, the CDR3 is TGTGCCAGCAGCCAACTGGGGACTAGCTATGATACGCAGTATTTT.

The CDR3 DNA is TGTGCCAGCCACTTGATAGGGACAGGGCTGTACGAGCAGTACGTC. This gives the protein CASHLIGTGLYEQYV. The chain recombines TRBV6-6 with TRBJ2-7; 9 bases are a match to TRBD1. In germline, CDR1 is MNHNY, CDR2 SVGAGI (reference sequence). J was trimmed by 4 bases and V by 8 bases; bases with no gene match: 12. The CDR3 runs to 15 residues.